Sequencing of this TCR beta chain was carried out in a study of long-term antiretroviral therapy in people with HIV. Study details: Collection of the earliest samples took place about a decade ahead of the 2015 immediate-ART recommendation.

The libraries were made with immunoSEQ v3.0 at survey level. Only in-frame clones appear in the TCRdb table, and some are missing; sequencing was by immunoSEQ multiplex PCR. The sample lists about 20,000 clones, roughly 80% occurring once. No fewer than two post-ART and no fewer than one pre-ART PBMC samples existed for each donor. Germline V gives CDR1 LGHNA, CDR2 YNFKEQ. CDR3 size: 15 residues. V lost 3 bases, J lost 5 bases, and 14 bases lay in between. This specimen was unsorted PBMCs, taken 0.6 years after starting antiretroviral therapy. The J gene is TRBJ2-1, the V gene TRBV4-2; D uncertain. The origin of this receptor is a young woman with HIV. The CDR3 DNA is TGTGCCAGCAGCCACCGAGAAGGTATGAACAATGAGCAGTTCTTC. It codes for CASSHREGMNNEQFF.